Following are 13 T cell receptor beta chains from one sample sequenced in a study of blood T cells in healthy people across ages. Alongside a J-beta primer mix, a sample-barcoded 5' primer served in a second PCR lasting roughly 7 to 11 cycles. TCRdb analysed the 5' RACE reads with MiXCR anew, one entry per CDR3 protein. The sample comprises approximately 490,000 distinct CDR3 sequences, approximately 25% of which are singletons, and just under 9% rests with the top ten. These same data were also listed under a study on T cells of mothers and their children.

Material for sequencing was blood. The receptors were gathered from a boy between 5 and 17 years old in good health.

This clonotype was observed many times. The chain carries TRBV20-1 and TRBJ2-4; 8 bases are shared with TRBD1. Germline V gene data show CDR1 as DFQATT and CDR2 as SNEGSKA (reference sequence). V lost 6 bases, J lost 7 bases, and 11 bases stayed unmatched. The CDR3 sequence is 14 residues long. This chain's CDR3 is CSAPKTGEANIQYF. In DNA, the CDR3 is TGCAGTGCCCCCAAGACAGGGGAGGCGAACATTCAGTACTTC.

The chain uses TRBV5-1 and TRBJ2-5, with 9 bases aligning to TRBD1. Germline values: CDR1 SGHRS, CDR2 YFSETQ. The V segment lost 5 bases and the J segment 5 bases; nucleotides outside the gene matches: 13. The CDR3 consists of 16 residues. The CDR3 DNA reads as TGCGCCAGCAGGGAATACAGGGGGCCCTTTGTGGAGACCCAGTACTTC. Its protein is CASREYRGPFVETQYF.

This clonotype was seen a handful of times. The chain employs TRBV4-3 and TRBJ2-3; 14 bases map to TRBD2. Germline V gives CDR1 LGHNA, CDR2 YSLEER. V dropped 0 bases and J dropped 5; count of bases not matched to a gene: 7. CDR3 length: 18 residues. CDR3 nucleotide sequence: TGCGCCAGCAGCCAAGATCTGACTAGCGGGGGGGCCGGAGATACGCAGTATTTT. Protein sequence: CASSQDLTSGGAGDTQYF.

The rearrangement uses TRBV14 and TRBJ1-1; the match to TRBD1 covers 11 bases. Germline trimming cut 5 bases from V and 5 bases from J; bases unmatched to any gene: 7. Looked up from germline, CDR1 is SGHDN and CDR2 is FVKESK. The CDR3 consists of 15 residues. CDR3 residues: CASSARTGGGTEAFF. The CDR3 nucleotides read TGTGCCAGCAGCGCACGGACAGGGGGCGGGACTGAAGCTTTCTTT.

In DNA form, the CDR3 reads TGTGCCAGCAGCAACCGGGACAGGGGGGTGGATGAGCAGTTCTTC. Amino acids: CASSNRDRGVDEQFF. The chain joins TRBV21-1 to TRBJ2-1; the DNA was not compared with TRBD1, the D call given in the table. TRBV21-1 is deemed a pseudogene. The CDR3 has 15 residues.

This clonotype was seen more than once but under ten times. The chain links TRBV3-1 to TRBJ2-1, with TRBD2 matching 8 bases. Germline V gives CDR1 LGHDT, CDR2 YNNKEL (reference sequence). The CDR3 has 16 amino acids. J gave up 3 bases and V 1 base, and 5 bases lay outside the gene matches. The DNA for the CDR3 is TGTGCCAGCAGCCAAGTTGTAGCGGGACTCTACAATGAGCAGTTCTTC. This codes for CASSQVVAGLYNEQFF.

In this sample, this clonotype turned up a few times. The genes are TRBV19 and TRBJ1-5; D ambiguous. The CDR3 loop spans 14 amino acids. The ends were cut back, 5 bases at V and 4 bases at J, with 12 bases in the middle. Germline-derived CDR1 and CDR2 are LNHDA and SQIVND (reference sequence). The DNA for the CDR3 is TGTGCCAGTAGTCCCCCGGTGGATAATCAGCCCCAGCATTTT. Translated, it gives CASSPPVDNQPQHF.

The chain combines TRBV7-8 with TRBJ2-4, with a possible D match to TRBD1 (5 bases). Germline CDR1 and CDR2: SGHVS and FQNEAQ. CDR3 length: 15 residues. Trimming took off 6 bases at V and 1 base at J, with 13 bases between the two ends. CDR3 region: CASSTDRMAKNIQYF. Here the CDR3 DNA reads TGTGCCAGCAGTACCGACAGAATGGCCAAAAACATTCAGTACTTC.

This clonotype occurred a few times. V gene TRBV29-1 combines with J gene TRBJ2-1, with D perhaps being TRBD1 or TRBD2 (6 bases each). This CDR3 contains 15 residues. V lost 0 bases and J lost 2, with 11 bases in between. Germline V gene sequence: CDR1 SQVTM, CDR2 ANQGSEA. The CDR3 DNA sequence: TGCAGCGTTGAAGAACTGGGGGGCACCTACAATGAGCAGTTCTTC. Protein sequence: CSVEELGGTYNEQFF.

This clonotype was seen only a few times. Written as DNA, the CDR3 is TGTGCCAGCAGTTCGGCAGGGGCCTCCTACGAGCAGTACTTC. Translation gives CASSSAGASYEQYF. The rearrangement joins TRBV28 to TRBJ2-7, with D possibly TRBD1 on 6 matching bases. Deletions cut 4 bases from V and 0 bases from J, with 10 bases between. The CDR3 spans 14 residues. Germline V gene sequence: CDR1 MDHEN, CDR2 SYDVKM.

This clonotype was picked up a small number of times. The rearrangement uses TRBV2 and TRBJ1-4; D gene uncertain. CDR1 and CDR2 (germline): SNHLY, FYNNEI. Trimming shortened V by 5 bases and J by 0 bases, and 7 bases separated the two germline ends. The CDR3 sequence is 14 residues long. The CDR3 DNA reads TGTGCCAGCAGTCCTATTGCAACTAATGAAAAACTGTTTTTT. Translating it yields CASSPIATNEKLFF.

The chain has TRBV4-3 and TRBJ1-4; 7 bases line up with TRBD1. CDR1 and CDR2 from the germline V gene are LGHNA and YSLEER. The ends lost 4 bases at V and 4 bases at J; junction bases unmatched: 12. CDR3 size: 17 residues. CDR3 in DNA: TGCGCCAGCAGCCCTGAAGCCCCGACAGGGAATAATGAAAAACTGTTTTTT. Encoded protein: CASSPEAPTGNNEKLFF.

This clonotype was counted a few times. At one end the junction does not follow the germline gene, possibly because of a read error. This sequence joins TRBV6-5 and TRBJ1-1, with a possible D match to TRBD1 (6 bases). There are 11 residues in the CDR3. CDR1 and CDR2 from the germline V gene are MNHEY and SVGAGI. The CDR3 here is CASGAPTGALF. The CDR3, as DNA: TGTGCCTCAGGGGCCCCCACGGGAGCTCTCTTT.